Below are 24 T cell receptor beta chains sequenced from a single sample in a study of T cells in Graves' hyperthyroidism and ophthalmopathy. TCR beta CDR3 region amplification was performed from RNA transcripts. Researchers ran a first-round RT-PCR on the TCR CDR3 using the HTBI primer set. TCRdb called the multiplex PCR reads again in MiXCR, with one record for every CDR3 protein. The sample contains 250,000 to 350,000 distinct CDR3 sequences, approximately 15% of which appear only once. Specimen: blood. Source of these receptors: a woman in her sixties or seventies with Graves' ophthalmopathy.

The V gene is TRBV6-1, the J gene TRBJ2-7; D call uncertain. Trimming removed 6 bases at V and 2 bases at J, with 14 bases between. The CDR3 has 14 residues. CDR1 MNHNS and CDR2 SASEGT come from the germline V gene. The CDR3 spells CASRSFPPTYEQYF. As DNA, the CDR3 is TGTGCCAGCAGGTCCTTCCCACCCACCTACGAGCAGTACTTC.

V and J are TRBV5-4 and TRBJ2-2; D may be TRBD1 or TRBD2 (6 bases each). The CDR3 has 16 amino acids. Germline V gene data show CDR1 as SGHNT and CDR2 as YYREEE (reference sequence). V was shortened by 3 bases and J by 5 bases, with 17 bases between the two germline ends. The CDR3 DNA sequence: TGTGCCAGCAGCTCCCGGTTGGGGGCGGGAACCGGGGAGCTGTTTTTT. Translated: CASSSRLGAGTGELFF.

This clonotype has a count of ten or more. This chain joins TRBV30 and TRBJ1-2, with 9 bases identical to TRBD1. The V and J ends lost 2 bases and 7 bases, in that order; junction bases with no gene match: 8. The germline gives CDR1 GTSNPN, CDR2 SVGIG (reference sequence). The CDR3 has 14 residues. This CDR3 reads CAWSSTGGDGGYTF. DNA of the CDR3: TGTGCCTGGAGTTCAACAGGGGGCGACGGTGGCTACACCTTC.

This clonotype has just a few counts. The chain couples TRBV28 to TRBJ1-3; 7 nucleotides match TRBD1. This CDR3 spans 13 amino acids. CDR1 and CDR2 (germline): MDHEN, SYDVKM. J gave up 3 bases and V 11 bases, and 7 bases lay outside the gene matches. The CDR3 protein is CASRGNGGNTIYF. In nucleotides, the CDR3 is TGTGCCTCCAGGGGGAATGGTGGAAACACCATATATTTT.

In the case of this clonotype: This may come from a read error, since a much larger clone is one base off. V usage is TRBV7-2 and J usage is TRBJ2-3, with TRBD2 matching over 10 bases. The CDR3 length is 22 residues. Germline V lookup: CDR1 SGHTA, CDR2 FQGNSA. V shed 6 bases and J 2 bases; nucleotides not matched to a gene: 26. The CDR3 is CASRQQDESGLASPPPTDTQYF. The DNA for the CDR3 is TGTGCCAGCAGACAACAGGACGAATCGGGACTAGCGTCCCCACCCCCCACAGATACGCAGTATTTT.

The sample holds many counts of this clonotype. The chain combines TRBV5-1 with TRBJ2-7; D remains ambiguous. The CDR3 extends over 15 amino acids. Germline V gene sequence: CDR1 SGHRS, CDR2 YFSETQ. V lost 0 bases to trimming and J lost 0 bases, with 10 bases between them. The CDR3: CASSLGTVNSYEQYF. For the CDR3, the DNA is TGCGCCAGCAGCTTGGGTACAGTTAACTCCTACGAGCAGTACTTC. Filled out from reference TRBV5-1 and TRBJ2-7, the complete variable domain reads KAGVTQTPRYLIKTRGQQVTLSCSPISGHRSVSWYQQTPGQGLQFLFEYFSETQRNKGNFPGRFSGRQFSNSRSEMNVSTLELGDSALYLCASSLGTVNSYEQYFGPGTRLTVT.

This clonotype appeared a single time. The chain has TRBV30 and TRBJ1-1, with TRBD1 as a possible D gene (6 bases). The ends were cut back, 5 bases at V and 5 bases at J, with 12 bases in the middle. The CDR3 is made up of 12 amino acids. CDR1 is GTSNPN and CDR2 is SVGIG in the germline V gene (reference sequence). The CDR3 DNA is TGTGCCTGGGGTACCAGGGGAACTGAAGCTTTCTTT. Residues: CAWGTRGTEAFF.

The table lists this clonotype with many counts. V is TRBV9 and J is TRBJ2-5; D is perhaps TRBD2 (5 bases). Germline CDR1 is SGDLS and CDR2 is YYNGEE. This CDR3 region has 18 residues. V lost 0 bases to trimming and J lost 3 bases, with 21 bases between them. The CDR3 spells CASSVVGLFGSGEETQYF. DNA for the CDR3: TGTGCCAGCAGCGTAGTGGGCCTTTTTGGGAGCGGCGAAGAGACCCAGTACTTC. Based on the CDR3 plus reference TRBV9 and TRBJ2-5, the full variable domain is DSGVTQTPKHLITATGQRVTLRCSPRSGDLSVYWYQQSLDQGLQFLIQYYNGEERAKGNILERFSAQQFPDLHSELNLSSLELGDSALYFCASSVVGLFGSGEETQYFGPGTRLLVL.

This clonotype was seen a handful of times. The chain uses TRBV7-9 and TRBJ1-4; the D is unclear. The germline gives CDR1 SEHNR, CDR2 FQNEAQ (reference sequence). This CDR3 comprises 12 residues. Trimming removed 8 bases from V and 8 bases from J, with 12 bases in between. The CDR3 nucleotides are TGTGCCAGCGGACGGGGAGCGGAAAAACTGTTTTTT. It is translated as CASGRGAEKLFF.

This chain connects TRBV19 to TRBJ2-1; D ambiguous. The CDR3 is 14 residues long. The germline V and J ends were trimmed by 3 bases and 4 bases, with 10 bases remaining between them. The V gene's germline CDR1 is LNHDA and CDR2 SQIVND (reference sequence). DNA of the CDR3: TGTGCCAGTAGTATGGATACTTGGTACAATGAGCAGTTCTTC. Amino acids: CASSMDTWYNEQFF.

This chain connects TRBV7-2 to TRBJ1-4; perhaps TRBD1 as D (6 bases). V dropped 0 bases and J dropped 1 base, with 18 bases sitting between them. CDR1 SGHTA and CDR2 FQGNSA come from the germline V gene. CDR3 length: 19 residues. The CDR3 loop reads CASSLAGTWQGRTNEKLFF. The CDR3 nucleotides read TGTGCCAGCAGCTTAGCGGGTACATGGCAGGGGCGAACTAATGAAAAACTGTTTTTT. Based on the CDR3 plus reference TRBV7-2 and TRBJ1-4, the full variable domain is GAGVSQSPSNKVTEKGKDVELRCDPISGHTALYWYRQSLGQGLEFLIYFQGNSAPDKSGLPSDRFSAERTGGSVSTLTIQRTQQEDSAVYLCASSLAGTWQGRTNEKLFFGSGTQLSVL.

This clonotype was picked up many times. For the CDR3, the DNA is TGCAGCGTTGAAGGAGGGGCAAACTATGGCTACACCTTC. This sequence encodes CSVEGGANYGYTF. The V and J genes are TRBV29-1 and TRBJ1-2; weak D call: TRBD1 (5 bases). V gave up 1 base and J gave up 2 bases, with 8 bases separating them. This CDR3 spans 13 amino acids. Germline CDR1 is SQVTM and CDR2 is ANQGSEA.

A few counts support this clonotype. This rearrangement joins TRBV7-9 to TRBJ1-5; no firm D call. The CDR3 sequence is 14 residues long. Trimming stripped 3 bases from V and 2 bases from J, with 8 bases between. Germline V CDR1 and CDR2: SEHNR, FQNEAQ (reference sequence). The CDR3 is CASSLGMGNQPQHF. CDR3 coding DNA: TGTGCCAGCAGCTTGGGGATGGGCAATCAGCCCCAGCATTTT.

This clonotype was seen at least ten times. J is TRBJ1-5 and V is TRBV6-1; D unresolved. The germline gives CDR1 MNHNS, CDR2 SASEGT. Trimming took off 2 bases at V and 0 bases at J, with 5 bases between the two ends. The CDR3 contains 14 residues. This chain's CDR3 is CASSEHSSNQPQHF. CDR3 coding DNA: TGTGCCAGCAGTGAACACAGTAGCAATCAGCCCCAGCATTTT.

This clonotype came up many times. The V gene is TRBV6-1, the J gene TRBJ1-1; unclear D gene. V lost 6 bases and J lost 3, with 11 bases in between. The CDR3 covers 13 residues. Germline V gene lookup returns CDR1 MNHNS and CDR2 SASEGT. CDR3 nucleotides: TGTGCCAGCAGGAAAAAGACGGACACTGAAGCTTTCTTT. This encodes CASRKKTDTEAFF.

This clonotype was picked up many times. The genes are TRBV3-1 and TRBJ2-1; D is unclear. The CDR3 sequence is 15 residues long. V lost 5 bases, J lost 4 bases, and 15 bases lay in between. CDR1 is LGHDT, CDR2 YNNKEL, per germline (reference sequence). The CDR3 sequence is CASSESSRRYNEQFF. The CDR3 DNA sequence: TGTGCCAGCAGCGAGAGCTCTCGGAGATACAATGAGCAGTTCTTC.

This clonotype was recorded only once. The chain recombines TRBV9 with TRBJ2-1; no clear D. This CDR3 comprises 16 residues. CDR1 SGDLS and CDR2 YYNGEE come from the germline V gene. V dropped 5 bases and J dropped 3 bases, with 18 bases sitting between them. CDR3 sequence reads: CASSGGIRHNYNEQFF. The CDR3 coding sequence is TGTGCCAGCAGTGGTGGGATCCGTCACAACTACAATGAGCAGTTCTTC.

The chain uses TRBV27 and TRBJ2-7; D is possibly TRBD1 or TRBD2 (5 bases each). The CDR3 runs to 13 residues. The V gene lost 0 bases and the J gene lost 6 bases, with 9 bases spanning the gap. Germline CDR1 MNHEY, CDR2 SMNVEV (reference sequence). CDR3 region: CASSLSRDREQYF. The CDR3 DNA reads TGTGCCAGCAGTTTATCTAGGGACCGCGAGCAGTACTTC.

This clonotype was counted a few times. The CDR3 loop reads CAWGTGTGGLEKLFF. The CDR3 DNA reads as TGTGCCTGGGGGACCGGGACAGGGGGCCTTGAAAAACTGTTTTTT. This chain uses TRBV30 with TRBJ1-4; TRBD1 matches 12 bases. The V gene's germline CDR1 is GTSNPN and CDR2 SVGIG (reference sequence). The junction had 8 bases not matched to a gene; V was cut back by 5 bases and J by 7 bases. There are 15 residues in the CDR3.

The gene calls are TRBV6-1 and TRBJ1-4; D gene ambiguous. The CDR3 is 13 residues long. Per germline, CDR1 MNHNS and CDR2 SASEGT. Trimming shortened V by 6 bases and J by 5 bases, and 10 bases separated the two germline ends. This CDR3 is CASSSVRNEKLFF. CDR3 coding DNA: TGTGCCAGCAGCTCGGTGAGGAATGAAAAACTGTTTTTT.

This clonotype was observed at least ten times. The chain has TRBV7-2 and TRBJ2-1, with D possibly matching TRBD2 (6 bases). Trimming pared 5 bases from V and 0 bases from J, leaving 14 bases between. In germline, CDR1 is SGHTA, CDR2 FQGNSA. CDR3 length: 16 amino acids. CDR3 loop: CASSPEGGNSYNEQFF. Here the CDR3 DNA reads TGTGCCAGCAGCCCGGAAGGAGGGAACTCCTACAATGAGCAGTTCTTC.

This clonotype was detected ten times or more. The chain recombines TRBV5-1 with TRBJ2-7; possibly TRBD1 or TRBD2 for D (5 bases each). This CDR3 contains 14 residues. The V end lost 5 bases, the J end lost 2 bases, and 14 bases lay between the germline ends. CDR1 is SGHRS, CDR2 YFSETQ, per germline. The CDR3 nucleotides are TGCGCCAGCAGTCCCGGGACGGACGCCTACGAGCAGTACTTC. It specifies CASSPGTDAYEQYF.

This clonotype was recorded many times. The J gene is TRBJ1-1, the V gene TRBV18, with a tentative D call TRBD1 (6 bases). V gave up 6 bases and J gave up 4 bases, with 18 bases separating them. The CDR3 has 15 amino acids. The germline V gene has CDR1 KGHSH and CDR2 LQKENI. The CDR3 sequence: CASSLWQTGSTEAFF. The CDR3 nucleotides read TGTGCCAGCTCCTTATGGCAGACAGGTTCCACTGAAGCTTTCTTT.

This clonotype was picked up many times. V and J are TRBV10-3 and TRBJ2-2, with 7 bases lining up with TRBD1. Germline-derived CDR1 and CDR2 are ENHRY and SYGVKD. The CDR3 totals 17 residues. The V and J ends lost 7 bases and 0 bases, in that order; junction bases with no gene match: 11. The CDR3 loop reads CAINGQAPHTNTGELFF. The CDR3 nucleotides are TGTGCCATCAATGGACAGGCCCCCCACACGAACACCGGGGAGCTGTTTTTT.